The 11 T cell receptor beta chains given below trace back to one sample, sequenced in a study of blood T cell repertoires in COVID-19. Method: immunoSEQ multiplex PCR; TCRdb's copy keeps in-frame clones and lacks some. Altogether 60,000 to 75,000 clones are present, about 85% being singletons, with the ten largest covering approximately 35%. The sequencing input was peripheral blood. These receptors all stem from a woman older than 75 with active or convalescent COVID-19.

This clone was seen more than once but under ten times. The CDR3 coding sequence is TGTGCCAGCAGCATAATGCTAGGTGCGGCCACCGGGGAGCTGTTTTTT. Encoded protein: CASSIMLGAATGELFF. The rearrangement uses TRBV7-2 and TRBJ2-2; D uncertain. The CDR3 is made up of 16 amino acids. The V and J ends lost 5 bases and 4 bases respectively, with 17 bases between them. CDR1 SGHTA and CDR2 FQGNSA come from the germline V gene.

The chain is built from TRBV24-1 and TRBJ2-1; possible D gene TRBD2, 5 bases. The germline CDR1 and CDR2 sequences are KGHDR and SFDVKD. The CDR3 runs to 13 residues. V lost 8 bases, J lost 7 bases, and 14 bases lay in between. CDR3 amino acids: CATNSGGRNEQFF. CDR3 bases: TGTGCCACCAACAGCGGCGGGCGGAATGAGCAGTTCTTC.

The chain joins TRBV27 to TRBJ1-6; perhaps TRBD1 as D (5 bases). The CDR3 totals 12 residues. The ends were cut back, 4 bases at V and 8 bases at J, with 6 bases in the middle. Germline CDR1 reads MNHEY; CDR2 reads SMNVEV (reference sequence). CDR3 loop: CASSSGDSPLHF. The CDR3 DNA is TGTGCCAGCAGTTCGGGGGATTCACCCCTCCACTTT.

CDR3 sequence: CASSQAPLLAPLNTDTQYF. DNA of the CDR3: TGCGCCAGCAGCCAAGCCCCCCTCCTAGCGCCGCTCAACACAGATACGCAGTATTTT. The chain couples TRBV4-1 to TRBJ2-3; D may be TRBD2 (6 bases). CDR3 size: 19 residues. Per germline, CDR1 MGHRA and CDR2 YSYEKL. V lost 1 base and J lost 2, with 22 bases in between.

The CDR3 reads CASGRGYNEQFF. The CDR3 nucleotides read TGTGCCAGCGGAAGAGGATACAATGAGCAGTTCTTC. The chain is built from TRBV12-3 or TRBV12-4 and TRBJ2-1; D not certain. V lost 8 bases to trimming and J lost 4 bases, with 9 bases between them. The CDR3 totals 12 residues.

This rearrangement joins TRBV7-8 to TRBJ2-1; 9 bases line up with TRBD2. The CDR3 length is 15 residues. Looked up from germline, CDR1 is SGHVS and CDR2 is FQNEAQ. J was trimmed by 4 bases and V by 1 base; bases with no gene match: 2. The CDR3 spells CASSLVAGAYNEQFF. The CDR3 nucleotides are TGTGCCAGCAGCTTAGTAGCGGGGGCGTACAATGAGCAGTTCTTC.

This clone was seen more than once but under ten times. The chain uses TRBV5-1 and TRBJ2-3; weak D call: TRBD1 (5 bases). Trimming cost V 7 bases and J 2 bases, with 14 bases left between them. Looked up from germline, CDR1 is SGHRS and CDR2 is YFSETQ. CDR3 length: 14 residues. The CDR3 DNA sequence: TGCGCCAGCGCCTTCACCAGGGACACAGATACGCAGTATTTT. Protein product: CASAFTRDTDTQYF.

The V and J genes are TRBV6-4 and TRBJ1-6, with D hard to call. This CDR3 contains 13 residues. Trimming pared 2 bases from V and 7 bases from J, leaving 6 bases between. CDR1 MRHNA and CDR2 SNTAGT come from the germline V gene. The CDR3 DNA follows: TGTGCCAGCAGTGACAACCTAAATTCACCCCTCCACTTT. Protein sequence: CASSDNLNSPLHF.

The chain combines TRBV5-1 with TRBJ2-3; 9 positions agree with TRBD2. The CDR3 loop spans 16 amino acids. V lost 4 bases, J lost 2 bases, and 8 bases stayed unmatched. Germline V gene data show CDR1 as SGHRS and CDR2 as YFSETQ. DNA for the CDR3: TGCGCCAGCAGCCGAACTAGCGGGCAAAACACAGATACGCAGTATTTT. It translates to CASSRTSGQNTDTQYF.

The chain has TRBV21-1 and TRBJ1-6. TRBV21-1 counts as a pseudogene. The CDR3 runs to 15 residues. The DNA for the CDR3 is TGTGCCAGCAGCCTCGCGAGCTCCTATAATTCACTCCTCCACTTT. This translates into CASSLASSYNSLLHF.

The chain recombines TRBV7-9 with TRBJ2-2, with TRBD2 identical over 8 bases. The CDR3 has 14 amino acids. The germline V gene encodes CDR1 SEHNR and CDR2 FQNEAQ (reference sequence). V shed 7 bases, J shed 6 bases, and the junction held 7 bases outside the gene matches. The DNA of the CDR3 is TGTGCCAGCATCTCCTCGGGGGGGGCCGGGGAGCTGTTTTTT. It encodes CASISSGGAGELFF.